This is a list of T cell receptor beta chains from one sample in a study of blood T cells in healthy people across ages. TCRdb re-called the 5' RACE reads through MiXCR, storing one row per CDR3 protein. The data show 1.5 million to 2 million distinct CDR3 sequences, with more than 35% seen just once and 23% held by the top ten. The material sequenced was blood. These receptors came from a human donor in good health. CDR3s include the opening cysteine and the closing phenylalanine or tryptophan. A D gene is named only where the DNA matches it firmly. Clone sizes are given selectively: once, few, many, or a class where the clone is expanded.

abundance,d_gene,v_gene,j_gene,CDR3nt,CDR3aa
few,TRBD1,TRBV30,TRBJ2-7,TGTGCCTGGGCCCGGGACAGCTCCTACGAGCAGTACTTC,CAWARDSSYEQYF
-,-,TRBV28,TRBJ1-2,TGTGCCAGCAGCACTGGGGCGGAAGGCTACACCTTC,CASSTGAEGYTF
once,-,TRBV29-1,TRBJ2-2,TGCAGCGTTGTAGGGTTCGCGAACACCGGGGAGCTGTTTTTT,CSVVGFANTGELFF
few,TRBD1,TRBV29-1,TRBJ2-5,TGCAGCGTTGAAGAAGTTTCGACAGGGGTGGAGACCCAGTACTTC,CSVEEVSTGVETQYF
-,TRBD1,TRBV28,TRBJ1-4,TGTGCCAGCAGGGCTTGGACAGGGTTAGGCGAAAAACTGTTTTTT,CASRAWTGLGEKLFF
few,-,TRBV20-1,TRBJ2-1,TGCAGTGCTACTTTAAGAGGGTTCAATGAGCAGTTCTTC,CSATLRGFNEQFF
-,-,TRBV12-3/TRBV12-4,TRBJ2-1,TGTGCCAGCAGTCGCGGGGGCGCGCAAAACAATGAGCAGTTCTTC,CASSRGGAQNNEQFF
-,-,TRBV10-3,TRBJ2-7,TGTGCCATCAGTGAGTCGAAAATCGAGCAGTACTTC,CAISESKIEQYF
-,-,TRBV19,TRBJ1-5,TGTGCCAGTAGTATAGATCTGGAACAGCCCCAGCATTTT,CASSIDLEQPQHF
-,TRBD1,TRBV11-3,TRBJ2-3,TGTGCCACCCGGACCGGGACAGGGAACACAGATACGCAGTATTTT,CATRTGTGNTDTQYF
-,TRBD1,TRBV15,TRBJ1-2,TGTGCCACCGGCAGAGTTGGGACAGGTCAATTCTATGGCTACACCTTC,CATGRVGTGQFYGYTF
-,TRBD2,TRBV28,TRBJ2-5,TGTGCCAGCAAATGGGCTAGCGGGGCCCACGGGCAGTACTTC,CASKWASGAHGQYF
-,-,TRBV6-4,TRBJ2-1,TGTGCCAGCAGTGCGGTTCGGGGCCATGAGCAGTTCTTC,CASSAVRGHEQFF
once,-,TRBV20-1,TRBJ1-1,TGCAGTGCTACGTCAGGGAGAAACACTGAAGCTTTCTTT,CSATSGRNTEAFF
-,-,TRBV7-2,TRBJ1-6,TGTGCCAGCAGCCTCGAAGGGGCAGGCCATAATTCACCCCTCCACTTT,CASSLEGAGHNSPLHF
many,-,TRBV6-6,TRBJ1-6,TGTGCCAGCAGTTTCACCCTTAATTCACCCCTCCACTTT,CASSFTLNSPLHF
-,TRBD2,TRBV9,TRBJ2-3,TGTGCCAGCGCTGGGGGGGGCACAGATACGCAGTATTTT,CASAGGGTDTQYF
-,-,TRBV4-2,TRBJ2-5,TGTGCCAGCAGCCATCGCTCAGTACAAGAGACCCAGTACTTC,CASSHRSVQETQYF
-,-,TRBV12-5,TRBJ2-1,TGTGCTAGTGGTTTGCGGGAAATTGAGCAGTTCTTC,CASGLREIEQFF
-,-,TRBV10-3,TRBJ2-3,TGTGCCATCAGTGAGACAGCAGGGAAGGATACGCAGTATTTT,CAISETAGKDTQYF
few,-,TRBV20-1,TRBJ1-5,TGCAGTGCTACCCTCCCGGGGGGCCGCAATCAGCCCCAGCATTTT,CSATLPGGRNQPQHF
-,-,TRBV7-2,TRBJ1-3,TGTGCCAGCAGCTTAGACAGGTCGGCCGCTGGAAACACCATATATTTT,CASSLDRSAAGNTIYF
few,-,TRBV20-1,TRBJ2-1,TGCAGTGCTAGTACGGGTATCGGTGAGCAGTTCTTC,CSASTGIGEQFF
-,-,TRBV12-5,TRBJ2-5,TGTGCTAGTGGTTTGCAGGGATGGGAGACCCAGTACTTC,CASGLQGWETQYF
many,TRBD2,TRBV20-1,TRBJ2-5,TGCAGTGCTAGAAGTACTAGCGGGGGGGCCGTAGAGACCCAGTACTTC,CSARSTSGGAVETQYF
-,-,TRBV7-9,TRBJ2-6,TGTGCCAGCAGCTTAGTGAGGAGCTCTGGGGCCAACGTCCTGACTTTC,CASSLVRSSGANVLTF
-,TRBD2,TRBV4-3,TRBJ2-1,TGCGCCAGCAGCCAAGTGTGGAATTATAGCGGGGGGGCCAATGAGCAGTTCTTC,CASSQVWNYSGGANEQFF
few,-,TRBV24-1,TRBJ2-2,TGTGCCACCAGTGACGCGGACCGAGACACCGGGGAGCTGTTTTTT,CATSDADRDTGELFF
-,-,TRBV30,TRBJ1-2,TGTGCCTGGAGCCAGGGAGCCGACTATGGCTACACCTTC,CAWSQGADYGYTF
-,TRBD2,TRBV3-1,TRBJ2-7,TGTGCCAGCAGCCTCAGGTCTAGCAGGCTAGCGGGGATCTCCTACGAGCAGTACTTC,CASSLRSSRLAGISYEQYF
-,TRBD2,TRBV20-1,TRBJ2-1,TGCAGTGCTAGCGGAGCGGGGGCCAAGCAGTTCTTC,CSASGAGAKQFF
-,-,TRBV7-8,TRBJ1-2,TGTGCCAGCAGCCCAACGAGAAGGGACAACTATGGCTACACCTTC,CASSPTRRDNYGYTF
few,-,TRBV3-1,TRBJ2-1,TGTGCCAGCAGCCAACCTACTTGCGGTTACAATGAGCAGTTCTTC,CASSQPTCGYNEQFF
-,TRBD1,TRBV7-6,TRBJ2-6,TGTGCCAGCAGCCCCATTACCCCAAGACAGGGGGTTACTGGGGCCAACGTCCTGACTTTC,CASSPITPRQGVTGANVLTF
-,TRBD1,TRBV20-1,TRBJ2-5,TGCAGTGCTAGAGGCCGGGACAGAGCCTACAATGAGCAGTACTTC,CSARGRDRAYNEQYF
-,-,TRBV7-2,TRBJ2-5,TGTGCCAGCAGCTTAGATCTAGTGGGGCGACCAGAGACCCAGTACTTC,CASSLDLVGRPETQYF
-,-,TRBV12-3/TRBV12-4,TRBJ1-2,TGTGCCAGCAGGAGAACTGCCGCTAACTATGGCTACACCTTC,CASRRTAANYGYTF
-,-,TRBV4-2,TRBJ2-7,TGTGCCAGCAGCCGAGGGGGAGGGGACTACGAGCAGTACTTC,CASSRGGGDYEQYF
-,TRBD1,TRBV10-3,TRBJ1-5,TGTGCCATCAGCCCGGGACAGGGGGGTGGTGGCAATCAGCCCCAGCATTTT,CAISPGQGGGGNQPQHF
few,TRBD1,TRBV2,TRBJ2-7,TGTGCCAGCAGTCGGAGGGACAGGTTCGGCGAGCAGTACTTC,CASSRRDRFGEQYF
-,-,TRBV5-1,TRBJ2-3,TGCGCCAGCAGCTTGGACGGGTTAGGCAACACAGATACGCAGTATTTT,CASSLDGLGNTDTQYF
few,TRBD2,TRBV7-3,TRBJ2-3,TGTGCCAGCAGCCGTGGCACTAGCGGGGGGGCAGGTCCGCAGTATTTT,CASSRGTSGGAGPQYF
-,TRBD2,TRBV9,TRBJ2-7,TGTGCCAGCAGCGCTAGCGGGGGGACTTCCTACGAGCAGTACTTC,CASSASGGTSYEQYF
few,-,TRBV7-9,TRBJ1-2,TGTGCCAGCAGCTTCCCAGGGAGGGACTATGGCTACACCTTC,CASSFPGRDYGYTF
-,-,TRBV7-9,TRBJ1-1,TGTGCCAGCAGCCCAAGTGGAACTGACACTGAAGCTTTCTTT,CASSPSGTDTEAFF
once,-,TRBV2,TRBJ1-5,TGTGCCAGCGGGTGGATCCAGCATTTT,CASGWIQHF
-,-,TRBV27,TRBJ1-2,TGTGCCAGCTACCAGGGGTTAGTTGGCTACACCTTC,CASYQGLVGYTF
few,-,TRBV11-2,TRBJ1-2,TGTGCCAGCAGCCTAATACGGGCAGGGAACTATGGCTACACCTTC,CASSLIRAGNYGYTF
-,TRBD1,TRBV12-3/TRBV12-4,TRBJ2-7,TGTGCCAGCAGCAGGACAGGGAAGTACGAGCAGTACTTC,CASSRTGKYEQYF
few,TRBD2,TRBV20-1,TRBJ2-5,TGCAGTGCTGGAGGACTAGCGGGGGGAAGGGTCCAAGAGACCCAGTACTTC,CSAGGLAGGRVQETQYF
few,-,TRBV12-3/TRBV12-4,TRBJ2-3,TGTGCCAGCGTATTCACAGATACGCAGTATTTT,CASVFTDTQYF
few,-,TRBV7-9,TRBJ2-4,TGTGCCAGCAGCTTAGGAGGGTTGGAAAACATTCAGTACTTC,CASSLGGLENIQYF
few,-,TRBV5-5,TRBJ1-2,TGTGCCAGCAGCTTTTTTGGCAGGGCCAGCTCGATTACTAACTATGGCTACACCTTC,CASSFFGRASSITNYGYTF
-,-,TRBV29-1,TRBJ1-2,TGCAGTGCCGGGAACCGGTCTAACTATGGCTACACCTTC,CSAGNRSNYGYTF
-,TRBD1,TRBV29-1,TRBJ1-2,TGCAGCGCCGATAAAGCCGGACAGGCCGGTGGCTACACCTTC,CSADKAGQAGGYTF